A single T cell receptor (beta chain) is shown here with its context. Its antigen target is currently unknown. Base qualities are not provided; no much larger clone lies one nucleotide away. Whole blood was collected in K2EDTA tubes by collaborating institutions according to the institutions' own protocols. For TCRbeta analysis, collaborator samples were shipped as frozen whole blood, as isolated PBMCs, or as DNA extracted from either sample type. TCRbeta CDR3 regions were amplified from genomic DNA using the immunoSEQ Assay, a bias-controlled multiplex PCR. In the original analysis: Within the assay, amplification of reference gene primers was used to estimate how many nucleated cells each sample contained. To quantify the absolute abundance of each unique TCRbeta CDR3 rearrangement, sequence reads were collapsed and filtered. For each sample, productive Simpson clonality was calculated as the square root of Simpson's diversity index over productive rearrangements. TCRdb's version of the immuneACCESS table is confined to in-frame rearrangements and falls short of the full clone set. An unresolved V gene accounts for under half of the shortfall where checked; the remainder is of unknown origin. For V, J and clone size, that table is used; D and trimming come from the DNA. For this sample the table gives about 240,000 clones, of which about 82% were detected only once. The ten largest clonotypes hold roughly 12% of the sample.

According to the germline V gene, CDR1 reads SGHDN and CDR2 reads FVKESK. Including cysteine and phenylalanine, the CDR3 has 15 amino acids. Only the CDR3 region is kept as DNA, spanning 45 bases read in frame from base 1. V loses 3 bases, J loses 0 bases, and the germline ends lie 12 bases apart. This sample stems from a study of blood T cell repertoires in COVID-19 (TCRdb year 2020). About the investigation overall: Samples from collaborators originated in the United States, Italy and Spain and spanned both the acute and convalescent phases of COVID-19. The sample metadata nearly always contained a de-identified subject ID, COVID-19 status, age in years and sex. The samples were drawn from two sources: the first 160 participants of the ongoing ImmuneRACE study, and 1,254 subjects contributed by 6 global collaborators. Subjects who had been exposed to COVID-19, were actively infected with it, or had recovered from it provided the deeply sampled blood TCRbeta repertoires that made up the dataset. The prospective study material was composed of cDNA or gDNA derived from T cells, B-cell-depleted T cells, or PBMCs. A freely available public database, intended as a resource for researchers studying the immune response to SARS-CoV-2, is where the repertoires were released. Where available, HLA class I and class II types were taken from metadata supplied by the sample provider and were not determined by assay-based typing.

What the research found in general, with its limitations: How much clinical and demographic metadata was included differed by source and by participant, and the metadata was provided uncurated.

The sequenced sample was peripheral blood. Recombination linked TRBV14 to TRBJ2-7, with TRBD1 perhaps the D gene, on 5 matching bases. The sequence derives from a man older than 75 with acute or convalescent COVID-19. The sequenced DNA is TGTGCCAGCAGCCAGGCTCCAGGGTTCTCCTACGAGCAGTACTTC. Translation gives CASSQAPGFSYEQYF.